Each of the 26 T cell receptor beta chains below was sequenced from the same sample in a study of molecular identifiers for immune sequencing clone quantification. TCRdb reprocessed the PCR reads via MiXCR and lists one record per CDR3 protein. The sample lists 85,000 to 100,000 distinct CDR3 sequences; 20% to 25% were seen once. Sequencing used naive CD8+ T cells from blood, with Jurkat cell RNA spiked in. Regarding subset: FACS-sorted CD8+CD4-CCR7+CD45RA+ naive T cells. The receptors stem from a human donor in good health. Some libraries in this study had Jurkat cell RNA spiked in.

A remark on this clonotype: A much larger clone differs by one base, so this may be a read error. The V gene is TRBV30, the J gene TRBJ2-1; D is perhaps TRBD1 or TRBD2 (6 bases each). CDR1 GTSNPN and CDR2 SVGIG come from the germline V gene (reference sequence). The CDR3 runs 13 residues. V shed 8 bases and J shed 4 bases, with 15 bases lying between them. CDR3 amino acids: CAREQGGYNEQFF. CDR3 nucleotide sequence: TGTGCCCGGGAGCAAGGGGGATACAATGAGCAGTTCTTC. The complete variable domain, with remaining parts taken from reference TRBV30 and TRBJ2-1, reads SQTIHQWPATLVQPVGSPLSLECTVEGTSNPNLYWYRQAAGRGLQLLFYSVGIGQISSEVPQNLSASRPQDRQFILSSKKLLLSDSGFYLCAREQGGYNEQFFGPGTRLTVL.

The V and J genes are TRBV11-2 and TRBJ2-2; the D is unclear. V was pared by 5 bases and J by 0 bases, with 10 bases between. The CDR3 is 15 amino acids. The germline CDR1 and CDR2 sequences are SGHAT and FQNNGV. CDR3 sequence reads: CASSPHRSNTGELFF. Written as DNA, the CDR3 is TGTGCCAGCAGCCCACACAGATCGAACACCGGGGAGCTGTTTTTT.

This clonotype has at least ten counts. This rearrangement joins TRBV4-1 to TRBJ1-1; no clear D gene. The CDR3 covers 14 residues. Between the trimmed V and J ends, which lost 1 base and 0 bases, there was a span of 6 bases. Germline V lookup: CDR1 MGHRA, CDR2 YSYEKL. The CDR3 bases are TGCGCCAGCAGCCAAGGTAGGATGAACACTGAAGCTTTCTTT. Its translation: CASSQGRMNTEAFF.

The rearrangement uses TRBV7-9 and TRBJ1-6; D not resolved. V shed 0 bases and J shed 10 bases, with 13 bases lying between them. Germline V CDR1 and CDR2: SEHNR, FQNEAQ (reference sequence). The CDR3 length is 15 residues. CDR3 DNA sequence: TGTGCCAGCAGCTTAGCGTTCGGGGTCGGGTCACCCCTCCACTTT. Translated: CASSLAFGVGSPLHF.

This clonotype appeared once. This chain uses TRBV27 with TRBJ2-7; TRBD2 matches 9 bases. Losses at the gene ends were 3 bases for V and 5 bases for J; bases not matched to a gene: 5. Germline CDR1 and CDR2: MNHEY and SMNVEV (reference sequence). The CDR3 totals 14 residues. The CDR3 here is CASSFVSGSHEQYF. CDR3 bases: TGTGCCAGCAGTTTTGTTAGCGGGAGTCACGAGCAGTACTTC.

This clonotype appeared once. This sequence may be a read error, since a much larger clone differs from it by one base. The conserved final phenylalanine or tryptophan is absent from the CDR3, which likely points to a read error. The chain joins TRBV6-5 to TRBJ1-1, with 11 bases identical to TRBD1. There are 14 residues in the CDR3. Germline V gene data show CDR1 as MNHEY and CDR2 as SVGAGI. The V gene end was trimmed by 7 bases and the J gene end by 3 bases; junction bases not matched to a gene: 4. CDR3 coding DNA: TGTGCCAGCACCTGGGGACAGGGGGACACTGAAGCTTTCCTT. This sequence encodes CASTWGQGDTEAFL.

This clonotype has a count of ten or more. The chain recombines TRBV11-2 with TRBJ2-3; 9 nucleotides line up with TRBD2. The CDR3 is 15 amino acids. V trimming: 1 base; J trimming: 4 bases; junction bases outside the gene matches: 3. Germline V gene sequence: CDR1 SGHAT, CDR2 FQNNGV. The CDR3 DNA reads TGTGCCAGCAGCTTAGGCGGGGGGGCGCCAGATACGCAGTATTTT. It codes for CASSLGGGAPDTQYF.

This clonotype was observed many times. V gene TRBV5-1 combines with J gene TRBJ2-1, with D perhaps matching TRBD1 or TRBD2 (5 bases each). Germline CDR1 SGHRS, CDR2 YFSETQ. V was shortened by 4 bases and J by 8 bases, with 13 bases between the two germline ends. The CDR3 length is 13 residues. The CDR3 protein is CASSLGPLDEQFF. The CDR3 DNA is TGCGCCAGCAGCCTGGGACCCCTCGATGAGCAGTTCTTC.

Remarks on this clonotype: At one end the junction does not follow the germline gene, possibly because of a read error. The chain combines TRBV25-1 with TRBJ2-5, with D unclear. This CDR3 has 12 amino acids. From germline, CDR1 is MGHDK and CDR2 SYGVNS. Here the CDR3 DNA reads TGTGCCAGCAGTCGAGATGCAGAGACTCAGTACTTC. It specifies CASSRDAETQYF.

The chain carries TRBV7-6 and TRBJ2-5; 10 bases match TRBD1. Germline values: CDR1 SGHVS, CDR2 FNYEAQ. CDR3 size: 17 residues. The V and J ends lost 5 bases and 4 bases, in that order; junction bases with no gene match: 13. CDR3 sequence: CASSPSITRDRGETQYF. The CDR3 nucleotides are TGTGCCAGCAGCCCATCCATTACTCGGGACAGGGGAGAGACCCAGTACTTC. Together with reference TRBV7-6 and TRBJ2-5, the CDR3 gives the full variable domain: GAGVSQSPRYKVTKRGQDVALRCDPISGHVSLYWYRQALGQGPEFLTYFNYEAQQDKSGLPNDRFSAERPEGSISTLTIQRTEQRDSAMYRCASSPSITRDRGETQYFGPGTRLLVL.

This clonotype was recorded at least ten times. The genes are TRBV4-1 and TRBJ2-1, with D possibly being TRBD1 (5 bases). The CDR3 runs 12 residues. With 5 bases removed from V and 7 bases from J, the gap between germline ends came to 9 bases. CDR1 is MGHRA, CDR2 YSYEKL, per germline. The CDR3 coding sequence is TGCGCCAGCAGCAAGGCAGGGAATGAGCAGTTCTTC. Translating it yields CASSKAGNEQFF.

The V call is TRBV3-1, the J call TRBJ2-3, with TRBD1 matching over 9 bases. This CDR3 has 16 residues. The V gene end was trimmed by 5 bases and the J gene end by 5 bases; junction bases not matched to a gene: 11. Germline loops: CDR1 LGHDT, CDR2 YNNKEL (reference sequence). CDR3 DNA: TGTGCCAGCAGCACCACCTGGACAGGGGAGCTAGATACGCAGTATTTT. Translated, it gives CASSTTWTGELDTQYF.

Comment on this clonotype: With a much larger clone just one base away, this may be a read error. The J gene is TRBJ1-1, the V gene TRBV6-5; 12 bases map to TRBD1. Germline CDR1 reads MNHEY; CDR2 reads SVGAGI. CDR3 size: 16 residues. CDR3 loop: CASSTGTGGQNTEAIF. CDR3 DNA: TGTGCCAGCAGTACCGGGACAGGGGGCCAGAACACTGAAGCTATCTTT.

This clonotype showed up many times. The V and J genes are TRBV5-1 and TRBJ2-5; D not resolved. CDR3 length equals 14 residues. Germline lookup yields CDR1 SGHRS and CDR2 YFSETQ. The V and J ends lost 2 bases and 0 bases respectively, with 8 bases between them. CDR3 in amino acids: CASSFGAYQETQYF. The CDR3 bases are TGCGCCAGCAGCTTCGGAGCGTACCAAGAGACCCAGTACTTC. Together with reference TRBV5-1 and TRBJ2-5, the CDR3 gives the full variable domain: KAGVTQTPRYLIKTRGQQVTLSCSPISGHRSVSWYQQTPGQGLQFLFEYFSETQRNKGNFPGRFSGRQFSNSRSEMNVSTLELGDSALYLCASSFGAYQETQYFGPGTRLLVL.

As to this clonotype: A read error is possible here, since a much larger clone lies one base away. The V gene is TRBV19, the J gene TRBJ1-1; a weak D match, TRBD1 (5 bases). There are 20 residues in the CDR3. The germline V gene encodes CDR1 LNHDA and CDR2 SQIVND (reference sequence). The CDR3 is CASSLRPAQIGQHVDTEALF. The CDR3 nucleotides read TGTGCCAGTAGTCTCCGGCCCGCACAGATAGGCCAACATGTGGACACTGAAGCTCTCTTT. The entire variable domain, with the rest obtained from reference TRBV19 and TRBJ1-1, is as follows: DGGITQSPKYLFRKEGQNVTLSCEQNLNHDAMYWYRQDPGQGLRLIYYSQIVNDFQKGDIAEGYSVSREKKESFPLTVTSAQKNPTAFYLCASSLRPAQIGQHVDTEALFGQGTRLTVV.

This clonotype was picked up a small number of times. A clone one base away is much larger, so this may be a read error. The chain joins TRBV7-9 to TRBJ2-7, with D possibly matching TRBD2 (5 bases). The CDR3 loop spans 15 amino acids. Looked up from germline, CDR1 is SEHNR and CDR2 is FQNEAQ (reference sequence). The CDR3 sequence: CASSLLVGVAYEQNF. In DNA, the CDR3 is TGTGCCAGCAGCTTATTGGTGGGAGTCGCCTACGAGCAGAACTTC. Together with reference TRBV7-9 and TRBJ2-7, the CDR3 gives the full variable domain: DTGVSQNPRHKITKRGQNVTFRCDPISEHNRLYWYRQTLGQGPEFLTYFQNEAQLEKSRLLSDRFSAERPKGSFSTLEIQRTEQGDSAMYLCASSLLVGVAYEQNFGPGTRLTVT.

V gene TRBV12-5 combines with J gene TRBJ2-3; the D is unclear. From germline, CDR1 is LGHNT and CDR2 FRNRAP. Trimming removed 1 base at V and 0 bases at J, with 8 bases between. The CDR3 is 15 residues long. The CDR3 protein is CASGLEGASTDTQYF. As DNA, the CDR3 is TGTGCTAGTGGTTTGGAAGGAGCTAGCACAGATACGCAGTATTTT.

This clonotype was observed many times. This chain uses TRBV5-4 with TRBJ2-1, with D possibly TRBD1 on 5 matching bases. Trimming stripped 5 bases from V and 6 bases from J, with 15 bases between. This CDR3 comprises 14 residues. CDR1 and CDR2 from the germline V gene are SGHNT and YYREEE (reference sequence). Written as DNA, the CDR3 is TGTGCCAGCAGTGTGCGAGTAGGGGTCAATGAGCAGTTCTTC. Residues: CASSVRVGVNEQFF.

This clonotype showed up many times. The rearrangement uses TRBV7-9 and TRBJ2-7, with D hard to call. Germline CDR1 is SEHNR and CDR2 is FQNEAQ (reference sequence). V was trimmed by 3 bases and J by 6 bases, leaving 9 bases between them. This CDR3 is built from 12 residues. The CDR3 reads CASSFTAREQYF. CDR3 coding DNA: TGTGCCAGCAGCTTCACAGCCCGCGAGCAGTACTTC.

The V call is TRBV7-9, the J call TRBJ2-5, with 10 bases identical to TRBD1. From germline, CDR1 is SEHNR and CDR2 FQNEAQ (reference sequence). The V gene end was trimmed by 7 bases and the J gene end by 5 bases; junction bases not matched to a gene: 13. There are 16 residues in the CDR3. The CDR3 region is CASTPSRGQGLETQYF. Here the CDR3 DNA reads TGTGCCAGCACCCCATCCCGGGGACAGGGGTTGGAGACCCAGTACTTC.

This clonotype was recorded at least ten times. This chain uses TRBV7-2 with TRBJ2-1; 14 bases align to TRBD2. Germline values: CDR1 SGHTA, CDR2 FQGNSA. This CDR3 comprises 16 residues. J gave up 9 bases and V 4 bases, and 8 bases lay outside the gene matches. CDR3 in DNA: TGTGCCAGCAGCTCGACTAGCGGGGGGGCCTATGGTGAGCAGTTCTTC. It specifies CASSSTSGGAYGEQFF.

As concerns this clonotype: Since a much larger clone is just one base distant, this may be a read error. Without the conserved terminal phenylalanine or tryptophan, this CDR3 likely stems from a read error. Because the CDR3's place on the DNA is in doubt, the DNA is left out and the CDR3 is given as listed by TCRdb. V is TRBV20-1 and J is TRBJ2-7; TRBD2, the table's D call, was not compared with the DNA. The CDR3 length equals 13 residues, ends included. Germline V gene lookup returns CDR1 DFQATT and CDR2 SNEGSKA (reference sequence). CDR3 residues: CSSRSGQSYEQCL.

This chain uses TRBV6-4 with TRBJ2-1; 10 positions match TRBD2. V gave up 8 bases and J gave up 9 bases; unmatched junction bases: 10. This CDR3 is built from 14 residues. Germline CDR1 reads MRHNA; CDR2 reads SNTAGT. The CDR3 bases are TGTGCCAGCGGTCCTAGCGGGAGAGATGGTGAGCAGTTCTTC. Translating gives CASGPSGRDGEQFF.

The sample holds many counts of this clonotype. V gene TRBV19 combines with J gene TRBJ2-7; 9 bases map to TRBD1. V trimming: 3 bases; J trimming: 7 bases; junction bases outside the gene matches: 7. CDR3 length: 14 residues. CDR1 and CDR2 (germline): LNHDA, SQIVND (reference sequence). The CDR3 loop is CASSISDRGVEQYF. The CDR3 DNA reads as TGTGCCAGTAGTATCTCGGACAGGGGAGTGGAGCAGTACTTC.

Comment on this clonotype: Just one base apart from a much larger clone, this may be a read error. This rearrangement joins TRBV5-3 to TRBJ2-2; D is unclear. TRBV5-3 is flagged as an ORF with uncertain function. This CDR3 spans 14 amino acids. In nucleotides, the CDR3 is TGTACCAGCAATGGGCCAGATAACACCGGGGAGCTGTTTTTT. It encodes CTSNGPDNTGELFF.

At least ten counts were recorded for this clonotype. The chain combines TRBV6-5 with TRBJ1-1; no clear D. The CDR3 totals 14 residues. Germline V lookup: CDR1 MNHEY, CDR2 SVGAGI. The V and J ends lost 2 bases and 4 bases respectively, with 11 bases between them. The CDR3 sequence: CASSYRVLGTEAFF. The CDR3 region has the DNA TGTGCCAGCAGTTACAGGGTTCTGGGCACTGAAGCTTTCTTT.